This T cell receptor beta chain originates from a study of shared clonotypes between healthy human individuals. Study observations and caveats: Naive CD4 clonotypes were shared across a few donors at roughly 4.6%.

Note on this clone: Its specificity is unknown.

Naive CD8 cells comprised CD45RO-negative, CCR7-positively selected cells, excluding terminally differentiated effector memory CD45RA+ cells. There were no recent acute infections or vaccinations among the donors, who were healthy HIV-negative adults. Using immunoSEQ multiplex PCR, the repertoire was profiled, and TCRdb retains in-frame clones only, with some absent. The sample has approximately 1.9 million clones, 80% to 95% seen once. This receptor was taken from a man between 18 and 29 years old in good health. Some clones in this sample may be carry-over from other donors' samples. Sequenced material: naive CD8+ T cells from PBMCs.

CDR3 sequence reads: CASSWTGDTGELFF. The CDR3 nucleotides are TGTGCCAGCAGCTGGACAGGGGACACCGGGGAGCTGTTTTTT. V gene TRBV7-9 combines with J gene TRBJ2-2; 9 bases are a match to TRBD1. V was pared by 4 bases and J by 3 bases, with 0 bases of the junction left unmatched. Germline lookup yields CDR1 SEHNR and CDR2 FQNEAQ (reference sequence). This CDR3 spans 14 amino acids.